The 6 T cell receptor beta chains below all came from one sample that was sequenced in a study of post-analysis software for immune sequencing data. Overall study findings and caveats: Controls had lower frequencies than patients of five TRBV segments, which included TRBV5-6, TRBV5-1 and TRBV20-1.

Unique-molecular-identifier-tagged TCR beta cDNA libraries were used. TCRdb analysed the PCR reads with MiXCR anew, one entry per CDR3 protein. The profile covers 740,000 or so distinct CDR3 sequences, with roughly 50% appearing a single time and about 4.8% taken by the ten largest. These receptors have no identified antigens. Specimen: blood. All receptors derive from a girl aged 5-17 years with multiple sclerosis.

The V and J genes are TRBV7-6 and TRBJ2-7; D is undetermined. Trimming shortened V by 2 bases and J by 0 bases, and 8 bases separated the two germline ends. The V gene's germline CDR1 is SGHVS and CDR2 FNYEAQ. This CDR3 contains 14 residues. This CDR3 is CASSLLFPSYEQYF. The CDR3 nucleotides read TGTGCCAGCAGCTTATTATTTCCCTCCTACGAGCAGTACTTC.

This chain uses TRBV12-3 or TRBV12-4 with TRBJ1-1; D is unclear. V was pared by 6 bases and J by 3 bases, with 14 bases between. The CDR3 contains 14 residues. This CDR3 reads CASSPRRKDTEAFF. In nucleotides, the CDR3 is TGTGCCAGCAGCCCTCGAAGGAAGGACACTGAAGCTTTCTTT.

This clonotype was detected only once. The V gene is TRBV20-1, the J gene TRBJ2-3; the match to TRBD2 covers 8 bases. CDR1 is DFQATT and CDR2 is SNEGSKA in the germline V gene (reference sequence). Trimming took 5 bases from V and 5 from J; bases not matched to a gene: 15. The CDR3 runs to 16 residues. The CDR3, as DNA: TGCAGTGCTTCCCCCCAGGGGCGGGGGGCCGAAGATACGCAGTATTTT. It is translated as CSASPQGRGAEDTQYF.

V and J are TRBV12-3 or TRBV12-4 and TRBJ2-6; D is uncertain. The CDR3 is made up of 17 amino acids. Trimming removed 2 bases at V and 0 bases at J, with 11 bases between. The CDR3 spells CASSLHPRVSGANVLTF. The CDR3 nucleotides read TGTGCCAGCAGTTTACATCCTCGTGTCTCTGGGGCCAACGTCCTGACTTTC.

This clonotype was found a few times. The V gene is TRBV12-3 or TRBV12-4, the J gene TRBJ2-3; tentatively, D is TRBD2 (5 bases). This CDR3 is 16 amino acids long. V was shortened by 3 bases and J by 2 bases, with 15 bases between the two germline ends. The CDR3 loop is CASSLSRTLDTDTQYF. CDR3 nucleotide sequence: TGTGCCAGCAGTTTGTCCCGGACTTTAGACACAGATACGCAGTATTTT.

This chain connects TRBV7-2 to TRBJ2-1; TRBD2 matches 7 bases. Germline V lookup: CDR1 SGHTA, CDR2 FQGNSA. V trimming: 6 bases; J trimming: 6 bases; junction bases outside the gene matches: 8. This CDR3 contains 14 residues. The CDR3 region is CASRMWGGSNEQFF. DNA of the CDR3: TGTGCCAGCAGGATGTGGGGGGGAAGCAATGAGCAGTTCTTC. The whole variable domain, filled in from reference TRBV7-2 and TRBJ2-1, reads GAGVSQSPSNKVTEKGKDVELRCDPISGHTALYWYRQSLGQGLEFLIYFQGNSAPDKSGLPSDRFSAERTGGSVSTLTIQRTQQEDSAVYLCASRMWGGSNEQFFGPGTRLTVL.